This TCR beta chain was observed in a study of blood T cell repertoires in COVID-19. About the research overall: Samples taken during acute and convalescent COVID-19 were collected in the United States, Italy and Spain. PBMCs, B-cell-depleted T cells, or T cells were the source of the cDNA or gDNA that made up the material.

The CDR3 has 15 residues. In germline, CDR1 is SGHRS, CDR2 YFSETQ. Trimming at V came to 3 bases and at J to 3 bases, leaving 8 bases not matched to a gene. Sequenced by immunoSEQ multiplex PCR; TCRdb stores in-frame clones only, minus some. The repertoire holds 140,000 or so clones, around 90% seen once, with under 2% in the top ten. The sequenced sample consisted of peripheral blood. The chain carries TRBV5-1 and TRBJ1-2; 7 bases match TRBD1. This clonotype was obtained from a human donor in a cohort sampled during active COVID-19. In nucleotides, the CDR3 is TGCGCCAGCAGCTGGGGACAGACCTCTGACTATGGCTACACCTTC. It translates to CASSWGQTSDYGYTF. Variable domain in full (rest from reference TRBV5-1 and TRBJ1-2): KAGVTQTPRYLIKTRGQQVTLSCSPISGHRSVSWYQQTPGQGLQFLFEYFSETQRNKGNFPGRFSGRQFSNSRSEMNVSTLELGDSALYLCASSWGQTSDYGYTFGSGTRLTVV.